Listed below are T cell receptor beta chains from one sample, sequenced in a study of a mutant IDH1 vaccine in newly diagnosed glioma. Their cognate antigens are unknown. Generated by immunoSEQ multiplex PCR, the TCRdb table keeps only in-frame clones and is missing some. The sample has around 66,000 clones, around 80% seen once. The sequencing here drew on PBMCs, taken from a glioma patient whose treatment included an IDH1 peptide vaccine. The receptors were gathered from a man between 50 and 59 years old with glioma. Each CDR3 is given with its conserved first and last residue. The order of the fields is V gene, J gene, D gene, clone size, CDR3 DNA, CDR3 protein. A D gene is named only where the DNA matches it firmly. Only some rows state a clone size, as once, few, many or a class for expanded clones.

TRBV25-1	TRBJ2-7	-	few	TGTGCCAGCAGTTCGGTCCGGGGAATCGGCTACGAGCAGTACTTC	CASSSVRGIGYEQYF
TRBV7-2	TRBJ2-7	TRBD2	few	TGTGCCAGCAGCTTACTAGCGGGGGCCGAGCAGTACTTC	CASSLLAGAEQYF
TRBV7-9	TRBJ2-3	TRBD1	-	TGTGCCAGCAGCTTAAGGGGGACAGGAGCGAAAAGCACAGATACGCAGTATTTT	CASSLRGTGAKSTDTQYF
TRBV6-6	TRBJ2-7	-	-	TGTGCCAGCAGTTACTCTTCAGGGGTCTACGAGCAGTACTTC	CASSYSSGVYEQYF
TRBV5-3	TRBJ1-6	-	-	TGTGCCAGAAGCTTGGACGACCGCTCCTATAATTCACCCCTCCACTTT	CARSLDDRSYNSPLHF
TRBV4-3	TRBJ2-7	-	-	TGCGCCAGCAGCCAAGGCTCGGGGGCCGGGTACGAGCAGTACTTC	CASSQGSGAGYEQYF
TRBV11-2	TRBJ2-7	-	-	TGTGCCAGCAGCTTAGCGGCAGGCTACGAGCAGTACTTC	CASSLAAGYEQYF
TRBV14	TRBJ1-6	-	-	TGTGCCAGCAGCCAAGGAGCTCATTCACCCCTCCACTTT	CASSQGAHSPLHF
TRBV4-1	TRBJ2-3	-	-	TGCGCCAGCAGCCAAGTACCCCAGCAGGGAGATACGCAGTATTTT	CASSQVPQQGDTQYF
TRBV18	TRBJ2-7	TRBD1	-	TGTGCCAGCTCATTCGGGACAGGGGGAAACTACGAGCAGTACTTC	CASSFGTGGNYEQYF
TRBV2	TRBJ2-3	TRBD1	-	TGTGCCAGCAGTCCGGACAGGAGCACAGATACGCAGTATTTT	CASSPDRSTDTQYF
TRBV6-1	TRBJ1-3	-	few	TGTGCCAGCTACAATGGAAACACCATATATTTT	CASYNGNTIYF
TRBV10-3	TRBJ1-1	-	-	TGTGCCATCAGTGAAGGCTCCATGAACACTGAAGCTTTCTTT	CAISEGSMNTEAFF
TRBV19	TRBJ2-1	-	-	TGTGCCAGTAAGAGAAACAGTCCTCCAAATGAGCAGTTCTTC	CASKRNSPPNEQFF
TRBV7-2	TRBJ1-2	-	-	TGTGCCAAGCAGGACATACGAGGGGACTATGGCTACACCTTC	CAKQDIRGDYGYTF
TRBV15	TRBJ2-5	TRBD2	-	TGTGCCACCAGCTACGCGCGGGAGGGTGGCGAGACCCAGTACTTC	CATSYAREGGETQYF
TRBV2	TRBJ2-1	TRBD1	-	TGTGCCAGCCGGGGACAGGAATTTCGTAATGAGCAGTTCTTC	CASRGQEFRNEQFF
TRBV19	TRBJ2-5	TRBD1	-	TGTGCCAGTAGTCTCACAGGGGGATTGGAGACCCAGTACTTC	CASSLTGGLETQYF
TRBV4-1	TRBJ1-4	-	few	TGCGCCAGCAGCCCGACGGCTGGAAAACTGTTTTTT	CASSPTAGKLFF
TRBV7-2	TRBJ2-7	-	-	TGTGCCAGCAGCTTTAACGGCGGGGCCTACGAGCAGTACTTC	CASSFNGGAYEQYF
TRBV18	TRBJ1-6	-	-	TGTGCCAGCTCAACGCGGACAACTAATGCATCACCCCTCCACTTT	CASSTRTTNASPLHF
TRBV4-1	TRBJ1-2	-	once	TGCGCCAGCAGCCAAGAAATCTCTACTGGCTACACCTTC	CASSQEISTGYTF
TRBV6-1	TRBJ1-6	-	-	TGTGCCAGCATGGAGGTGGACCTCCACTTT	CASMEVDLHF
TRBV7-2	TRBJ2-3	-	-	TGTGCCAGCAGCTCCATTCAGAGCACAGATACGCAGTATTTT	CASSSIQSTDTQYF
TRBV4-1	TRBJ2-6	-	-	TGCGCCAGCAGCCAAGTCGGCTCTGGGGCCAACGTCCTGACTTTC	CASSQVGSGANVLTF
TRBV11-2	TRBJ1-5	-	few	TGTGCCAGCAGCTTAGGGACAGTTCAGCCCCAGCATTTT	CASSLGTVQPQHF
TRBV7-9	TRBJ2-2	-	-	TGTGCCAGCAGCGCCGGTACAGCCACCGGGGAGCTGTTTTTT	CASSAGTATGELFF
TRBV5-1	TRBJ2-3	-	many	TGCGCCAGCAGCTTGGAGGGGTACACAGATACGCAGTATTTT	CASSLEGYTDTQYF
TRBV6-1	TRBJ2-1	-	-	TGTGCCAGCAGTGAAGCTTGGGGAACCTACAATGAGCAGTTCTTC	CASSEAWGTYNEQFF
TRBV19	TRBJ1-1	TRBD1	-	TGTGCCAGTAGTGACTACAGGGGTGAGGGGAACACTGAAGCTTTCTTT	CASSDYRGEGNTEAFF
TRBV7-2	TRBJ1-2	-	-	TGTGCCAGCAGCTTCAGACAAGTCGGCTACACCTTC	CASSFRQVGYTF